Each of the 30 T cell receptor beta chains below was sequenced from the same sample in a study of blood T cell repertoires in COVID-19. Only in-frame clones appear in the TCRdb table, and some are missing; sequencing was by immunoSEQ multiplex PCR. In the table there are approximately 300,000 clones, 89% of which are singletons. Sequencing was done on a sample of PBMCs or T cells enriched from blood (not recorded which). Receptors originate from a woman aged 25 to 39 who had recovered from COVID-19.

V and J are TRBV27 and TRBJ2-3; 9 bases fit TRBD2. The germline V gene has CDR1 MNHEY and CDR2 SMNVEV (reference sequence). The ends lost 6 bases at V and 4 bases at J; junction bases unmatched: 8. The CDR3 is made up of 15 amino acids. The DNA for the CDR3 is TGTGCCAGCAGGGCCGGGACTAGCTTCGCAGATACGCAGTATTTT. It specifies CASRAGTSFADTQYF.

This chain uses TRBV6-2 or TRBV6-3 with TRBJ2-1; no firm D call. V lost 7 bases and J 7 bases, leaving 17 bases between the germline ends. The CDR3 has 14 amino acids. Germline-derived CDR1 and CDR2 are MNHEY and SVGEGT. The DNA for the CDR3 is TGTGCCAGCACCCCCCTCTCAGGCCCAAATGAGCAGTTCTTC. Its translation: CASTPLSGPNEQFF.

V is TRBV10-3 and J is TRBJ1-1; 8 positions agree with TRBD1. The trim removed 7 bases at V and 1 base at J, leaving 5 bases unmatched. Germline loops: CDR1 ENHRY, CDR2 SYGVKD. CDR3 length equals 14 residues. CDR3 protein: CAIKTTGANTEAFF. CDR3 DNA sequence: TGTGCCATCAAGACGACAGGGGCGAACACTGAAGCTTTCTTT.

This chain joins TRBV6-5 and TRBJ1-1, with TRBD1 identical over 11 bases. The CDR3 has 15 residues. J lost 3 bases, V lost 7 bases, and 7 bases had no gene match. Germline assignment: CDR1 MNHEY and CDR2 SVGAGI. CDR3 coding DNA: TGTGCCAGCACTACACGGGACAGGGGGGACACTGAAGCTTTCTTT. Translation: CASTTRDRGDTEAFF.

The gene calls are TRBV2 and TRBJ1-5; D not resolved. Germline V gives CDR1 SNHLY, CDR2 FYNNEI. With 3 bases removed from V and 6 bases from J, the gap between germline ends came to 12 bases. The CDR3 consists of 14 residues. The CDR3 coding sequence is TGTGCCAGCAGTGAGCGACGGGCGGGTCAGCCCCAGCATTTT. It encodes CASSERRAGQPQHF. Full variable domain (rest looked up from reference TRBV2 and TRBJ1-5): EPEVTQTPSHQVTQMGQEVILRCVPISNHLYFYWYRQILGQKVEFLVSFYNNEISEKSEIFDDQFSVERPDGSNFTLKIRSTKLEDSAMYFCASSERRAGQPQHFGDGTRLSIL.

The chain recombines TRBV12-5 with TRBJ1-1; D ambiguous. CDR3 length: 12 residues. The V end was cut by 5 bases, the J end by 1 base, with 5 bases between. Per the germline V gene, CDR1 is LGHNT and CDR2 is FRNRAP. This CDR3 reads CASGPQNTEAFF. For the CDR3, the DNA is TGTGCTAGTGGTCCCCAGAACACTGAAGCTTTCTTT. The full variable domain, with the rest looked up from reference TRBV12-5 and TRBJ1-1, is DARVTQTPRHKVTEMGQEVTMRCQPILGHNTVFWYRQTMMQGLELLAYFRNRAPLDDSGMPKDRFSAEMPDATLATLKIQPSEPRDSAVYFCASGPQNTEAFFGQGTRLTVV.

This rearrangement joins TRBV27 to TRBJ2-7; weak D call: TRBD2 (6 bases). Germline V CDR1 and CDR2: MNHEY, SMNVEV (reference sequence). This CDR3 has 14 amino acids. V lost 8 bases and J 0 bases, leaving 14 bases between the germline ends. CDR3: CASGLGGTSYEQYF. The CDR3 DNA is TGTGCCAGCGGCTTGGGGGGAACCTCCTACGAGCAGTACTTC.

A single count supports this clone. The CDR3 region has the DNA TGTGCCAGCAGTTTGCCCCAGGGACAGGGGGCCTCGGACACCATGAACACTGAAGCTTTCTTT. Its translation: CASSLPQGQGASDTMNTEAFF. The genes are TRBV11-2 and TRBJ1-1; TRBD1 aligns across 12 bases. CDR3 length equals 21 residues. Trimming removed 6 bases from V and 0 bases from J; junction bases left unmatched: 20. Germline CDR1 is SGHAT and CDR2 is FQNNGV.

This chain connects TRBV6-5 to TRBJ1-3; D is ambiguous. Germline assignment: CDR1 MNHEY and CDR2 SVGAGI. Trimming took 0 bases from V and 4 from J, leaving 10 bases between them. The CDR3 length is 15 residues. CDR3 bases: TGTGCCAGCAGTTACTCGACGGGTATAGGAAACACCATATATTTT. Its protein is CASSYSTGIGNTIYF.

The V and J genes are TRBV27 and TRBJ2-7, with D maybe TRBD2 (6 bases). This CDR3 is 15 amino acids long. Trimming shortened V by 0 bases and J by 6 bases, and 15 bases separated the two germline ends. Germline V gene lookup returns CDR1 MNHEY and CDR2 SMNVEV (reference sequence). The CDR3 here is CASSLSKVGRSEQYF. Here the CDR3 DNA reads TGTGCCAGCAGTTTATCGAAGGTGGGGAGGTCCGAGCAGTACTTC.

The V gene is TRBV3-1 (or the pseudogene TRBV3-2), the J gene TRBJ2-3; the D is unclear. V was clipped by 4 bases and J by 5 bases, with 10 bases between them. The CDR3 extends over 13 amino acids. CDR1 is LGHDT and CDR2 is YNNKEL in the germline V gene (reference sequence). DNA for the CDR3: TGTGCCAGCAGCCTGTCCATCGGAGATACGCAGTATTTT. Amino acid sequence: CASSLSIGDTQYF.

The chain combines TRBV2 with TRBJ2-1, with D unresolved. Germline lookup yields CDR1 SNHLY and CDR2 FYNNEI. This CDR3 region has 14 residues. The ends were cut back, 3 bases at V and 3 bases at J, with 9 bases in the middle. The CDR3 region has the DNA TGTGCCAGCAGTGATTTGGAGATCTACAATGAGCAGTTCTTC. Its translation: CASSDLEIYNEQFF.

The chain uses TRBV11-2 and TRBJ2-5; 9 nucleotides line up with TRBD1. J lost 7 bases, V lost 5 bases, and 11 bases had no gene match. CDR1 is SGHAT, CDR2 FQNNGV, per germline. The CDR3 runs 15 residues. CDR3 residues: CASSTTWDRVGTQYF. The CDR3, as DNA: TGTGCCAGCAGCACGACCTGGGACAGGGTTGGGACCCAGTACTTC.

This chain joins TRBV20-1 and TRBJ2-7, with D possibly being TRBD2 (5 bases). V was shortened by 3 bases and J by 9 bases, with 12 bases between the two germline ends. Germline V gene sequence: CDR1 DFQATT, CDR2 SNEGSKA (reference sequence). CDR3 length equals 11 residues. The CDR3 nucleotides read TGCAGTGCTAGTCCTAGCAAAGTGCAGTACTTC. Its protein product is CSASPSKVQYF.

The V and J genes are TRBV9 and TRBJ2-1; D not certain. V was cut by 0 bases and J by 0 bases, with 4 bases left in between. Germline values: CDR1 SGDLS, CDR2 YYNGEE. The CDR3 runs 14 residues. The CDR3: CASSVVSSYNEQFF. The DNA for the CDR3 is TGTGCCAGCAGCGTAGTCAGCTCCTACAATGAGCAGTTCTTC.

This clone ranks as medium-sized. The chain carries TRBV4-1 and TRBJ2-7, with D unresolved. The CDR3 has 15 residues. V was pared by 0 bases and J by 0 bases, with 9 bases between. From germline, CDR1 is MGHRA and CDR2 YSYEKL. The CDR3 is CASSQDWAVSYEQYF. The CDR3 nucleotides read TGCGCCAGCAGCCAAGACTGGGCAGTCTCCTACGAGCAGTACTTC.

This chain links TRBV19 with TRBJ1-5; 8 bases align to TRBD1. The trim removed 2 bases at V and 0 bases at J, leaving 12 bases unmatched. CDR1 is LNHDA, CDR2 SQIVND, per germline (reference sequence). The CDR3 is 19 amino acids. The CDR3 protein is CASSIYAGQGSYSNQPQHF. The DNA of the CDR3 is TGTGCCAGTAGTATATATGCCGGACAGGGATCGTATAGCAATCAGCCCCAGCATTTT.

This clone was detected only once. The CDR3 DNA follows: TGTGCCAGCAGCTTCAAGGGACTAGCGGGAGTCTCCCCTCTTACCTACGAGCAGTACTTC. Translation: CASSFKGLAGVSPLTYEQYF. J is TRBJ2-7 and V is TRBV5-5; TRBD2 matches at 14 bases. Germline-derived CDR1 and CDR2 are SGHKS and YYEKEE (reference sequence). The CDR3 contains 20 residues. Trimming removed 2 bases from V and 2 bases from J; junction bases left unmatched: 15.

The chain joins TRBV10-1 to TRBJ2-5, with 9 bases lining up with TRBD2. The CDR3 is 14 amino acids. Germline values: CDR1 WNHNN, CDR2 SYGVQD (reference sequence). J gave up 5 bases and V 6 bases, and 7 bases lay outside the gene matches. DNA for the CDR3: TGCGCCAGCAGCTCGACTAGCGGTGGGGAGACCCAGTACTTC. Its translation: CASSSTSGGETQYF.

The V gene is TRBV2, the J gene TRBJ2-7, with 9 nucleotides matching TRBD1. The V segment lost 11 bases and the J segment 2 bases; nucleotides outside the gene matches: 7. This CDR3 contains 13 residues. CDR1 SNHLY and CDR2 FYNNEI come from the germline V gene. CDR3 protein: CAFRTGEPYEQYF. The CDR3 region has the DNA TGTGCCTTCCGGACAGGGGAACCCTACGAGCAGTACTTC. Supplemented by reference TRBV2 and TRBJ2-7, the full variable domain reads EPEVTQTPSHQVTQMGQEVILRCVPISNHLYFYWYRQILGQKVEFLVSFYNNEISEKSEIFDDQFSVERPDGSNFTLKIRSTKLEDSAMYFCAFRTGEPYEQYFGPGTRLTVT.

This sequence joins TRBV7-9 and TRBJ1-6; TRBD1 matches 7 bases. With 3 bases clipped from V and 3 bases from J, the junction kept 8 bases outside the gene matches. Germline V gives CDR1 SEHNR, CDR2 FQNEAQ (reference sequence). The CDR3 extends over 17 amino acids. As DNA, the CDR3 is TGTGCCAGCAGCTTGAGGACAGGCGATAGCTATAATTCACCCCTCCACTTT. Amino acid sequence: CASSLRTGDSYNSPLHF.

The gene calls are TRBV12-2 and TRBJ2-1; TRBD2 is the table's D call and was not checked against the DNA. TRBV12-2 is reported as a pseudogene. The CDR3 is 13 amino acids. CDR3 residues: CASRRAERNEQFF. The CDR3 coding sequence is TGTGCAAGTCGAAGAGCGGAGAGGAATGAGCAGTTCTTC.

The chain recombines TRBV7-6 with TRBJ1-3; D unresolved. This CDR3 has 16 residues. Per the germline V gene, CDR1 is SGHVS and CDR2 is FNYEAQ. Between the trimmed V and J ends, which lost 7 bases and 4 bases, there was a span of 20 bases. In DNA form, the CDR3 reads TGTGCCAGCACCCAAAGAGGGTTGGAGGAGGGAAACACCATATATTTT. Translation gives CASTQRGLEEGNTIYF.

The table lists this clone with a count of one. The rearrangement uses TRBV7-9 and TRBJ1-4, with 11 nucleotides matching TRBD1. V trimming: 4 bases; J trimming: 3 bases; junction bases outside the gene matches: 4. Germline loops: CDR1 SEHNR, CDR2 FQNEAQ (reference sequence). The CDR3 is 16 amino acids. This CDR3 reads CASSSGQGAANEKLFF. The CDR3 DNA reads TGTGCCAGCAGCTCCGGACAGGGGGCGGCTAATGAAAAACTGTTTTTT. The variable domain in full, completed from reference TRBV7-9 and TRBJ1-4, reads DTGVSQNPRHKITKRGQNVTFRCDPISEHNRLYWYRQTLGQGPEFLTYFQNEAQLEKSRLLSDRFSAERPKGSFSTLEIQRTEQGDSAMYLCASSSGQGAANEKLFFGSGTQLSVL.

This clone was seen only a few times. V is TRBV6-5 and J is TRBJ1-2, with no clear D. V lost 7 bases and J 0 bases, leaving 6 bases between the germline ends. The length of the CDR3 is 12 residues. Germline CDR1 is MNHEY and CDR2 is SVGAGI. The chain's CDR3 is CASKSSNYGYTF. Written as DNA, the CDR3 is TGTGCCAGCAAGAGCTCTAACTATGGCTACACCTTC.

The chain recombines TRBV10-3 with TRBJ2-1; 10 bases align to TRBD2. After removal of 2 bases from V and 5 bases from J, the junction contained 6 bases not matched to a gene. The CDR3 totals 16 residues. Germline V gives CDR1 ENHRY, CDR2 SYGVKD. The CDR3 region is CAISEKAGGVNNEQFF. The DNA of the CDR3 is TGTGCCATCAGTGAGAAAGCGGGAGGGGTCAACAATGAGCAGTTCTTC.

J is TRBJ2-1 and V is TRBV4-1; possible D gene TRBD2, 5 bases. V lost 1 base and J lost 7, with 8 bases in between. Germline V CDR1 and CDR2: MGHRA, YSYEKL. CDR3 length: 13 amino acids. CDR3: CASSQVEGNEQFF. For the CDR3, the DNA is TGCGCCAGCAGCCAAGTCGAGGGAAATGAGCAGTTCTTC.

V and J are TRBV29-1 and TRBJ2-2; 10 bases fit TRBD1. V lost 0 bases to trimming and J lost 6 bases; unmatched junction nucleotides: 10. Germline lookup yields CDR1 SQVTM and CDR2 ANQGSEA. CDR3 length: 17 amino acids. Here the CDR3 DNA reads TGCAGCGTTGAAGATCTCGGGGGACAGGGGATGTCCGGGGAGCTGTTTTTT. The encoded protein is CSVEDLGGQGMSGELFF.

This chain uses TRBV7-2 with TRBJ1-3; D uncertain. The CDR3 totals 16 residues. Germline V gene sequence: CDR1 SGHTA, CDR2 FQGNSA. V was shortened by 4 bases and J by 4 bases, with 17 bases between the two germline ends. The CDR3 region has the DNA TGTGCCAGCAGCTCCGCGCCGGGGATGAGCGGAAACACCATATATTTT. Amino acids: CASSSAPGMSGNTIYF. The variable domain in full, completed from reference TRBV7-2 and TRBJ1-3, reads GAGVSQSPSNKVTEKGKDVELRCDPISGHTALYWYRQSLGQGLEFLIYFQGNSAPDKSGLPSDRFSAERTGGSVSTLTIQRTQQEDSAVYLCASSSAPGMSGNTIYFGEGSWLTVV.

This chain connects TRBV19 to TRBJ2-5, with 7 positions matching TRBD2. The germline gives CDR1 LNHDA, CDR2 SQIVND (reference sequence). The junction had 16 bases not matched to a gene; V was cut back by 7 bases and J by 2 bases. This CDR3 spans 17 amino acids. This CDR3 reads CASTPGRGERRQETQYF. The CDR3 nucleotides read TGTGCCAGTACTCCGGGCCGGGGGGAAAGAAGACAAGAGACCCAGTACTTC.